The clone carrying this T cell receptor (beta chain) was seen just once. This sample stems from a study of blood T cell repertoires in COVID-19. Overall study: COVID-19 samples collected from the United States, Italy and Spain covered acute and convalescent phases. The analysed material was cDNA or gDNA that came from T cells, B-cell-depleted T cells, or PBMCs.

The CDR3 covers 16 residues. Germline V gene data show CDR1 as ENHRY and CDR2 as SYGVKD. Losses at the gene ends were 2 bases for V and 2 bases for J; bases not matched to a gene: 7. Authors' data handling: By means of reference gene primer amplification, nucleated cell counts were estimated. Here immunoSEQ multiplex PCR was the method, and the copy in TCRdb shows in-frame clones only, minus some. The DNA was the basis for D and trimming; V, J and clone size are from that table. The sample has 100,000 to 150,000 clones; around nine tenths are singletons. The chain carries TRBV10-3 and TRBJ2-3, with TRBD2 matching 7 bases. This TCR was recovered from a man between 45 and 60 years old with active or convalescent COVID-19. The sequenced sample was peripheral blood. The CDR3 region has the DNA TGTGCCATCAGTGAGGTGGGGGGGAGTGTCACAGATACGCAGTATTTT. Its protein product is CAISEVGGSVTDTQYF.